This T cell receptor beta chain stems from a study of graft-versus-host responses after intestinal transplantation. Study-level background: Recipients obtained multivisceral, liver-intestinal, or isolated intestinal transplants.

As to this clone: Its antigen remains unidentified.

Some clones are missing from TCRdb's copy, which holds only in-frame ones; the method was immunoSEQ multiplex PCR. Altogether about 110,000 clones are present, approximately 92% being singletons, with the ten largest covering 0.5% to 0.6%. The TCR was taken from a human donor who received an intestinal transplant. Sequenced here: unstimulated CD8+ T cells sorted from spleen or lymph node cells, sampled before intestinal transplant.

The chain's CDR3 is CASSLNIMTSGSSDTQYF. Here the CDR3 DNA reads TGTGCCAGCAGCCTGAATATTATGACTAGCGGGAGTTCAGATACGCAGTATTTT. V is TRBV7-3 and J is TRBJ2-3; 12 nucleotides agree with TRBD2. Germline V gene sequence: CDR1 SGHTA, CDR2 FQGTGA. There are 18 residues in the CDR3. The trim removed 5 bases at V and 4 bases at J, leaving 13 bases unmatched.